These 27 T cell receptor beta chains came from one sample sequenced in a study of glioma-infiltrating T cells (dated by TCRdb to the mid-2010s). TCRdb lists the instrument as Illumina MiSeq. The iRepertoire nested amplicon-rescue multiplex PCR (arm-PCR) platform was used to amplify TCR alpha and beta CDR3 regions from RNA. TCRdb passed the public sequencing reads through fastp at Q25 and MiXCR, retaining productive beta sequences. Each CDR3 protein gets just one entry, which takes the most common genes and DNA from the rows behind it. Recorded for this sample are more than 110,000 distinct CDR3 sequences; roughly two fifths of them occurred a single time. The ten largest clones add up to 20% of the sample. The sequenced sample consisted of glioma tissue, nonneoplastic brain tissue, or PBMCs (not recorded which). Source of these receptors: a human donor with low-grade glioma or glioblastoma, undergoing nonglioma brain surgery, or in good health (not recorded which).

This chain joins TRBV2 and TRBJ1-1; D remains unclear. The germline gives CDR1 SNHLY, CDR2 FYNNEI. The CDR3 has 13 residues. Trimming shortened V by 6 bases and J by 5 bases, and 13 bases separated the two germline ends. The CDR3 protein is CASSSFEETEAFF. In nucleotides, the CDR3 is TGTGCCAGCAGCAGCTTTGAGGAAACTGAAGCTTTCTTT.

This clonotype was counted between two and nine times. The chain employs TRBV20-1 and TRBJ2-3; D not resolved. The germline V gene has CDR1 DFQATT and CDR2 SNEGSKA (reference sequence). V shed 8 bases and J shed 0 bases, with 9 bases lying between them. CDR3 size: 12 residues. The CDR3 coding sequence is TGCAGTAGATTGACAAGCACAGATACGCAGTATTTT. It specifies CSRLTSTDTQYF.

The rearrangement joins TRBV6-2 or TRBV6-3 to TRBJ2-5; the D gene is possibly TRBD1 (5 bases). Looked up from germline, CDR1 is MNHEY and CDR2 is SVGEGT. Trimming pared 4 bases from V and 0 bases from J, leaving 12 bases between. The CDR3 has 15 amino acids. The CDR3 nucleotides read TGTGCCAGCAGTTCGCCGACAGAGTACCAAGAGACCCAGTACTTC. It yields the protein CASSSPTEYQETQYF.

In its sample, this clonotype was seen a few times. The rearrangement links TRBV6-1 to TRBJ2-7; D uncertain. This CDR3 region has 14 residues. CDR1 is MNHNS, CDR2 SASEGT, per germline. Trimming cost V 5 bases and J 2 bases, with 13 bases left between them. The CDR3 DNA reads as TGTGCCAGCAGTCCCTATTTTGGGACCTACGAGCAGTACTTC. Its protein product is CASSPYFGTYEQYF.

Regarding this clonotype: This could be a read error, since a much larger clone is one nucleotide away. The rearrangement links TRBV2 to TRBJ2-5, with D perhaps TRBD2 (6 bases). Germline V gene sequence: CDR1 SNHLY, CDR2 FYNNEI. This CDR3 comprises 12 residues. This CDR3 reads CASSSGEETEYF. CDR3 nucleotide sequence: TGTGCCAGCAGTTCGGGGGAAGAGACCGAGTACTTC.

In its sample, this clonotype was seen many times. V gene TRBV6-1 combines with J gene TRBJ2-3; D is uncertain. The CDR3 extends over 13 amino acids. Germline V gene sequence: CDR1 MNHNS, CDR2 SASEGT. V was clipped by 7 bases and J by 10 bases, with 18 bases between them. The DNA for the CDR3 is TGTGCCAGCACCTTAAATGGCGCGGTCGCGCAGTATTTT. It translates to CASTLNGAVAQYF.

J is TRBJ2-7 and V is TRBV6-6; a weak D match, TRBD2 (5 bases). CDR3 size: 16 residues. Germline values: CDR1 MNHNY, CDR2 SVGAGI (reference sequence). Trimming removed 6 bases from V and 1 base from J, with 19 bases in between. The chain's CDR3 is CASSLSPRGRSYEQYF. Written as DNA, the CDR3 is TGTGCCAGCAGCCTTTCACCCCGGGGTCGTTCCTACGAGCAGTACTTC.

The CDR3 region has the DNA TGCGCCAGCAGCCAAGATTTGAATGGCTACACCTTC. It encodes CASSQDLNGYTF. The chain combines TRBV4-1 with TRBJ1-2, with unresolved D. The CDR3 spans 12 residues. The germline V gene has CDR1 MGHRA and CDR2 YSYEKL. Trimming cost V 0 bases and J 6 bases, with 5 bases left between them.

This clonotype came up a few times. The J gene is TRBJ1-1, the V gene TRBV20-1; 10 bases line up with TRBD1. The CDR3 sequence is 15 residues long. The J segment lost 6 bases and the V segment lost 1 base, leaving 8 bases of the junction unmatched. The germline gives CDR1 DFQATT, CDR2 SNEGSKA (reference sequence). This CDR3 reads CSARAQDRGIAEAFF. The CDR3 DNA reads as TGCAGTGCTAGAGCCCAGGACAGGGGGATTGCTGAAGCTTTCTTT.

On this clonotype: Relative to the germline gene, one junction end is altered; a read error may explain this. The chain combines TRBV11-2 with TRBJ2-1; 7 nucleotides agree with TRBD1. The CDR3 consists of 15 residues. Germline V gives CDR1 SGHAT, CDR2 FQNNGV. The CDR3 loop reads CTSSLVGTEDNEQFF. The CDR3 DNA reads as TGTACCAGCAGCTTAGTTGGGACAGAGGACAATGAGCAGTTCTTC.

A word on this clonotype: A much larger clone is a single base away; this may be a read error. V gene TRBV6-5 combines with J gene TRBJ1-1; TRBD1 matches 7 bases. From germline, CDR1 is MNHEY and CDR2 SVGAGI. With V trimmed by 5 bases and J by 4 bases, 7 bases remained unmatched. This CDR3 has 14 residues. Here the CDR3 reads CASSEEQGSTEAFF. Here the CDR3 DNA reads TGTGCCAGCAGTGAAGAACAGGGGAGCACTGAAGCTTTCTTT.

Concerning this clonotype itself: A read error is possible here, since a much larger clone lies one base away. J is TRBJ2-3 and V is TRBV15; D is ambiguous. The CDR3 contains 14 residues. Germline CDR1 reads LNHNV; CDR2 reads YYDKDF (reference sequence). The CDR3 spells CATSRDITTDKQYF. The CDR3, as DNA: TGTGCCACCAGCAGAGATATCACCACAGATAAGCAGTATTTT.

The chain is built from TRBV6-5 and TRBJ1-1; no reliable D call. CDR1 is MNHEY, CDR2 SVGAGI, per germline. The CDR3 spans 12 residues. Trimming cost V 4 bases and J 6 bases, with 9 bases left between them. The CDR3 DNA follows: TGTGCCAGCAGTTCCATAGGAGCTGAAGCTTTCTTT. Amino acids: CASSSIGAEAFF.

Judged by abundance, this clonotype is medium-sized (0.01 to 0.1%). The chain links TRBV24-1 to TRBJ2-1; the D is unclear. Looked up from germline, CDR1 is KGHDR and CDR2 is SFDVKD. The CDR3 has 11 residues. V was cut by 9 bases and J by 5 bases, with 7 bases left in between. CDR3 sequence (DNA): TGTGCCACCGGGGTACACAATGAGCAGTTCTTC. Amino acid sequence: CATGVHNEQFF.

CDR3: CASSPSGLQNTEAFF. The CDR3 bases are TGTGCCAGCAGCCCCTCGGGACTCCAGAACACTGAAGCTTTCTTT. V gene TRBV7-9 combines with J gene TRBJ1-1; possibly TRBD1 for D (5 bases). Germline-derived CDR1 and CDR2 are SEHNR and FQNEAQ (reference sequence). V was clipped by 5 bases and J by 1 base, with 14 bases between them. This CDR3 spans 15 amino acids.

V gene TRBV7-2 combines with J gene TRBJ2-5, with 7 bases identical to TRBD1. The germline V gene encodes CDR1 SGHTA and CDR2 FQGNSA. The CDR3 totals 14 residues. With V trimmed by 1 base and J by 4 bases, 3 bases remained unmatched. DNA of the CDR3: TGTGCCAGCAGCTTAGTCGACAGGGCAGAGACCCAGTACTTC. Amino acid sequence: CASSLVDRAETQYF.

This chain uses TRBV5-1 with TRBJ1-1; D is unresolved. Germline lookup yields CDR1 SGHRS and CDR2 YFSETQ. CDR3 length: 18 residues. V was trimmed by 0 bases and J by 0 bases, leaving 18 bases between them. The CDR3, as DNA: TGCGCCAGCAGCTTGGGGGCTGGAACCGGACGGATGAACACTGAAGCTTTCTTT. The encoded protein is CASSLGAGTGRMNTEAFF.

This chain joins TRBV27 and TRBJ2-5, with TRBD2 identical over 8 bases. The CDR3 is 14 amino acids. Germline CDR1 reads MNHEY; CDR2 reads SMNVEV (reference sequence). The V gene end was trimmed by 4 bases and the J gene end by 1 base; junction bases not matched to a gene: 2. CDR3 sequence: CASSSGGGQETQYF. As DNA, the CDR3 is TGTGCCAGCAGTTCGGGGGGGGGCCAAGAGACCCAGTACTTC.

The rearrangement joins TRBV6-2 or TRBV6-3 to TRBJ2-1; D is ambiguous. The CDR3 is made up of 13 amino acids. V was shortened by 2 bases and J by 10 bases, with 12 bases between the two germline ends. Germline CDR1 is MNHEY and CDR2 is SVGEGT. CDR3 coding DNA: TGTGCCAGCAGTTACGGCCCCCTCTTGGAGCAGTTCTTC. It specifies CASSYGPLLEQFF.

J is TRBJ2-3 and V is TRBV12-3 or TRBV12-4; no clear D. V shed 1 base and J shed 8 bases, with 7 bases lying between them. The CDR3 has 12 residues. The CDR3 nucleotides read TGTGCCAGCAGTTTAGGAAGGGCTACGCAGTATTTT. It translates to CASSLGRATQYF.

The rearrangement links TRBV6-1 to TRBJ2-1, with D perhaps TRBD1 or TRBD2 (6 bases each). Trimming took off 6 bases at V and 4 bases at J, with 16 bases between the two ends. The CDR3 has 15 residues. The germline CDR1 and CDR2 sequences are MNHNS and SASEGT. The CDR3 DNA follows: TGTGCCAGCAGGGTGGGGGGCGTGGGGTACAATGAGCAGTTCTTC. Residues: CASRVGGVGYNEQFF.

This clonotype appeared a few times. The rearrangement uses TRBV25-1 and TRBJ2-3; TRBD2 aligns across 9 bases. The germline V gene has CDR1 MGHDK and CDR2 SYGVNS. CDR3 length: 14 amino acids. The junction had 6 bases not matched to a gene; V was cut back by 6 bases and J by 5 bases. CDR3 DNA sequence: TGTGCCAGCAGGATAGCGGGAGAGGAAGATACGCAGTATTTT. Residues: CASRIAGEEDTQYF.

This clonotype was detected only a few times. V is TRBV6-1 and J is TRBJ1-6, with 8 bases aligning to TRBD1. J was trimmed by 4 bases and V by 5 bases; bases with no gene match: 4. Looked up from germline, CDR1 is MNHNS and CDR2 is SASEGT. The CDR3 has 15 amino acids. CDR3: CASSPRTGYNSPLHF. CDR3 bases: TGTGCCAGCAGTCCAAGGACAGGGTATAATTCACCCCTCCACTTT.

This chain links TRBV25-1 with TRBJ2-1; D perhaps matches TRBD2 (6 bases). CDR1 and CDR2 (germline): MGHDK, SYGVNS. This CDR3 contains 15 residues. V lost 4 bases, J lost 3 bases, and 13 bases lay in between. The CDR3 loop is CASSGTLAYYNEQFF. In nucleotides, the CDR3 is TGTGCCAGCAGTGGAACCCTAGCGTACTACAATGAGCAGTTCTTC.

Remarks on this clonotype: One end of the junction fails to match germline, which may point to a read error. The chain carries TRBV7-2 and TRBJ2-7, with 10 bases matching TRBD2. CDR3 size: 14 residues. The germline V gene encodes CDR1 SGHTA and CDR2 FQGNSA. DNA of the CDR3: TGTGCCAGCAGCCAAGATCCCACTAGCGGGGTCCCCCTGTTC. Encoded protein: CASSQDPTSGVPLF.

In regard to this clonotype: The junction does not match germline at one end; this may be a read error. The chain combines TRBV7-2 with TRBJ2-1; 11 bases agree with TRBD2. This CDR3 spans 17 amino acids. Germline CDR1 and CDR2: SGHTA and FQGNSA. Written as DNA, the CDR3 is TGCGCCAGCAGCCGAGGATACGGGACTAGCGGATACAATGAGCAGTTCTTC. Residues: CASSRGYGTSGYNEQFF.

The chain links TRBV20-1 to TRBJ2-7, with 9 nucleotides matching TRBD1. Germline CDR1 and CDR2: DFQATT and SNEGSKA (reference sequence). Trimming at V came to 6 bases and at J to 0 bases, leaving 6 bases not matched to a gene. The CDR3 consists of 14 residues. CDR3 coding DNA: TGCAGTGCCCCGGGACAGGGAAGCTCCTACGAGCAGTACTTC. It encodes CSAPGQGSSYEQYF.